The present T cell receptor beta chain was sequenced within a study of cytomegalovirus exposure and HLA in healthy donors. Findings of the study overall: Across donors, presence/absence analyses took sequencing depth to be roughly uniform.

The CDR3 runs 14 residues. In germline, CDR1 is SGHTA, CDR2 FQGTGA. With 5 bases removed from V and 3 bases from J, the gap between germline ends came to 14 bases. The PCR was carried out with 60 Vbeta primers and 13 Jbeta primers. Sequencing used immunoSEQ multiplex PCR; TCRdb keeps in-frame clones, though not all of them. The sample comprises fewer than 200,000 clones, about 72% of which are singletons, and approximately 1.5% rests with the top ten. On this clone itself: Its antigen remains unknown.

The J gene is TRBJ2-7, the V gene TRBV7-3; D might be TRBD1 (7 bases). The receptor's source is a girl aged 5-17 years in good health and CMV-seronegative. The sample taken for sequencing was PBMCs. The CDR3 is CASSIAGGSYEQYF. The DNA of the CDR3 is TGTGCCAGCAGCATAGCAGGGGGGAGCTACGAGCAGTACTTC.